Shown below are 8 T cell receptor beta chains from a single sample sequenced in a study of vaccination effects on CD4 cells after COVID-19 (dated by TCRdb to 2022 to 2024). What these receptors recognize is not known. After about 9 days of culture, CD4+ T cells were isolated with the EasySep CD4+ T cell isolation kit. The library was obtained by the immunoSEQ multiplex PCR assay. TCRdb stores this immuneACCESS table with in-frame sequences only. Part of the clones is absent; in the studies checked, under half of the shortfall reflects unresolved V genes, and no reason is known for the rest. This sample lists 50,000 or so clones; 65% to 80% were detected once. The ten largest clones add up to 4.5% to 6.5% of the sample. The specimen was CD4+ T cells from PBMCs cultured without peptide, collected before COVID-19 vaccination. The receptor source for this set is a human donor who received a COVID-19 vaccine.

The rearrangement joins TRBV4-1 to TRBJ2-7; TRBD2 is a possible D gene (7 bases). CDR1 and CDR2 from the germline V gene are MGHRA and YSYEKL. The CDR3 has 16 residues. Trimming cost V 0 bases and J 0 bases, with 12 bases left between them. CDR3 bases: TGCGCCAGCAGCCAAGAAGGGGGGGCCTTCTCCTACGAGCAGTACTTC. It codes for CASSQEGGAFSYEQYF.

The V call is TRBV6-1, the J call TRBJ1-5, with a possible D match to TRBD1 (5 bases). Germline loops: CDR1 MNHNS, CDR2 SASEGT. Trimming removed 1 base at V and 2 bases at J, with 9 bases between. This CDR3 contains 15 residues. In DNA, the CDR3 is TGTGCCAGCAGTGAAGAACAAGGGGGCAATCAGCCCCAGCATTTT. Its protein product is CASSEEQGGNQPQHF.

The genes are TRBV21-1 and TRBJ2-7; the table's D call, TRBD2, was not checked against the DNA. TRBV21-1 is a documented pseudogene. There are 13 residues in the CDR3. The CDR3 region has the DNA TGTGCCAGCAGCAAAGTCCCCCCCGGGGAGCAGTACTTC. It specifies CASSKVPPGEQYF.

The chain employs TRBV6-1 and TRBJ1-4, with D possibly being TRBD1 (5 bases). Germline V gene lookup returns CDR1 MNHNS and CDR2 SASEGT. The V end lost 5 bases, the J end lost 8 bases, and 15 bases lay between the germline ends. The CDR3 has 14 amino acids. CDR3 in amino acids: CASSTGGNGEKLFF. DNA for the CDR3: TGTGCCAGCAGTACGGGGGGGAACGGAGAAAAACTGTTTTTT.

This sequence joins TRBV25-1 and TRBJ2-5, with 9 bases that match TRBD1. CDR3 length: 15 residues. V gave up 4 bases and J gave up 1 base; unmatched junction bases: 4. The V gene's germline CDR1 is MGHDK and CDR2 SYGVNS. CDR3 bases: TGTGCCAGCAGTGTCTTGGGACAGGGCCAAGAGACCCAGTACTTC. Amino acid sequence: CASSVLGQGQETQYF.

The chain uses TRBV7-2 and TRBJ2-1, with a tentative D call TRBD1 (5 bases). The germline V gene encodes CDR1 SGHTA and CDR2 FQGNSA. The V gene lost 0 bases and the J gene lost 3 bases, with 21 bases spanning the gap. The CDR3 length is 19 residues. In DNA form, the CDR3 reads TGTGCCAGCAGCTTAGCAACCCTGATGGCAGGGATGGACTACAATGAGCAGTTCTTC. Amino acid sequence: CASSLATLMAGMDYNEQFF.

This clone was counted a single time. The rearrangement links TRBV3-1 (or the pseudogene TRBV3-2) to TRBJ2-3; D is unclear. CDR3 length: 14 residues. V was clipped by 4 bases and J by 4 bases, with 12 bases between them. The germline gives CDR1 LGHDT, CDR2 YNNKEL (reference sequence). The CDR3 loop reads CASSPRRSADTQYF. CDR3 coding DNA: TGTGCCAGCAGCCCTCGTAGGAGCGCAGATACGCAGTATTTT.

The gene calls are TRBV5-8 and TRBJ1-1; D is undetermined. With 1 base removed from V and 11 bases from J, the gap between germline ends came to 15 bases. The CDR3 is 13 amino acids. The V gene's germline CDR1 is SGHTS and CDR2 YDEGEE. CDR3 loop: CASSLSLIGSAFF. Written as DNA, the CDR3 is TGTGCCAGCAGCTTGAGCCTGATCGGTTCGGCTTTCTTT.